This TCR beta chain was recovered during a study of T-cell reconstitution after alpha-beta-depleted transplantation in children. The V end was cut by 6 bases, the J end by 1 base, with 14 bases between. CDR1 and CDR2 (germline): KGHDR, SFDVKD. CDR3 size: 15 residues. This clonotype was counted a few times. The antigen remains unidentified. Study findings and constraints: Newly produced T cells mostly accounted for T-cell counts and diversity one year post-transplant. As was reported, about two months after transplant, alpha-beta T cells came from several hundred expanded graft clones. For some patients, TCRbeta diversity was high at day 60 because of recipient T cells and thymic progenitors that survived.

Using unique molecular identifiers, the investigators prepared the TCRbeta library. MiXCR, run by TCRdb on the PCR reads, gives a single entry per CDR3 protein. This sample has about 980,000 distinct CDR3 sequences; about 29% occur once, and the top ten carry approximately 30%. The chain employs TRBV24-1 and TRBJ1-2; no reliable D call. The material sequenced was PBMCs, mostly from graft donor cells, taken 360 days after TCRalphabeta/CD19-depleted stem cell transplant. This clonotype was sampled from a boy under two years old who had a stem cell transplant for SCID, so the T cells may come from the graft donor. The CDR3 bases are TGTGCCACCAGTCTCTTAGATGAACTTAACTATGGCTACACCTTC. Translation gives CATSLLDELNYGYTF.